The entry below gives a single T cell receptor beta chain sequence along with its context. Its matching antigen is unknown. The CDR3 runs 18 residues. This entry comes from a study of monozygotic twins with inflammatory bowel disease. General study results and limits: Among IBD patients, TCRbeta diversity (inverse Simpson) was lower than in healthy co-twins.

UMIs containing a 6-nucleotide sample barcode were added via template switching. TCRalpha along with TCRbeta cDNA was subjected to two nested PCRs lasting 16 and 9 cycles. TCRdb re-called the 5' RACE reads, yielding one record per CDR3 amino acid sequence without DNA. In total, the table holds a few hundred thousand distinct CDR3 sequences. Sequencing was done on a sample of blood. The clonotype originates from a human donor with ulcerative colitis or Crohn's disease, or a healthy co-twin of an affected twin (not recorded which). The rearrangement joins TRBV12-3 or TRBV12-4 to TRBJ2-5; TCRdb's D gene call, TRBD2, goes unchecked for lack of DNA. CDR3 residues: CASSPWRGGDPYQETQYF.